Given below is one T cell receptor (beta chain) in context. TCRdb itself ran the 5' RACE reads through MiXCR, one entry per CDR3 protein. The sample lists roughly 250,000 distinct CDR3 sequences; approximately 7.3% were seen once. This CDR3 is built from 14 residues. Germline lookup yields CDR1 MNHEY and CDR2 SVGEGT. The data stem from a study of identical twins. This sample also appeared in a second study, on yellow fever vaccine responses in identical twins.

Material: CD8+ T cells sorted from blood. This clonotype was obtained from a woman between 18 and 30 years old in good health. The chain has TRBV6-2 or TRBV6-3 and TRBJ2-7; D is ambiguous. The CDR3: CASANPYSSSEQYV. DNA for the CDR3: TGTGCCAGCGCAAATCCTTACAGCTCCTCCGAGCAGTACGTC.